This is a list of T cell receptor beta chains from one sample in a study of breast tumors, draining lymph nodes, adjacent tissues. TCRdb fed the multiplex PCR reads into MiXCR, producing one record per CDR3 protein. The profile shows approximately 130,000 distinct CDR3 sequences, about 20% of them singletons. Sequencing input: axillary lymph node tissue. These receptors were obtained from a female donor with breast cancer. Some clones in this sample may be carry-over from other donors' samples. Each CDR3 is given with its conserved first and last residue. Fields, in order: clone size, D gene, V gene, J gene, CDR3 DNA, CDR3 protein. D genes are given only for firm matches. Size values are once, few and many counts, or a class for expanded clones, and some rows have none.

size: many; D: .; V: TRBV5-1; J: TRBJ2-3; DNA: TGCGCCAGCAGCCTCGCGACGGGGGGCGCAGATACGCAGTATTTT; CDR3: CASSLATGGADTQYF
size: .; D: .; V: TRBV10-2; J: TRBJ1-1; DNA: TGCGCCAGCAGTGAGGAGTCACTTATGAGTGAAGCTTTCTTT; CDR3: CASSEESLMSEAFF
size: many; D: .; V: TRBV11-1; J: TRBJ2-7; DNA: TGTGCCAGCAGCTTAGCACAACAGGGTTGGATCTACGAGCAGTACTTC; CDR3: CASSLAQQGWIYEQYF
size: .; D: .; V: TRBV28; J: TRBJ2-3; DNA: TGTGCCAGCCGGCCGGGCGGACGAGGGGCAGATACGCAGTATTTT; CDR3: CASRPGGRGADTQYF
size: many; D: TRBD2; V: TRBV7-9; J: TRBJ2-1; DNA: TGTGCCAGCAGTCCCGACGGGACTAGCGGGAACAATGAGCAGTTCTTC; CDR3: CASSPDGTSGNNEQFF
size: many; D: .; V: TRBV6-1; J: TRBJ2-5; DNA: TGTGCCAGCATTAGAATTGGAGGGGCGTACCAAGAGACCCAGTACTTC; CDR3: CASIRIGGAYQETQYF
size: many; D: .; V: TRBV6-1; J: TRBJ1-3; DNA: TGTGCCAGCAGTGGGAACCAGGGAAACACCATATATTTT; CDR3: CASSGNQGNTIYF
size: many; D: .; V: TRBV11-3; J: TRBJ2-3; DNA: TGTGCCAGCAGCCCGGGACCAGGGTATACGCAGTATTTT; CDR3: CASSPGPGYTQYF
size: many; D: .; V: TRBV20-1; J: TRBJ2-1; DNA: TGCAGTGCTAGAGTTTTTCGTACCTCCTACAATGAGCAGTTCTTC; CDR3: CSARVFRTSYNEQFF
size: many; D: TRBD1; V: TRBV20-1; J: TRBJ1-2; DNA: TGCAGTGCTAGAGGCAAAAGGGGGCATGGTGGCTACACCTTC; CDR3: CSARGKRGHGGYTF
size: many; D: .; V: TRBV7-3; J: TRBJ2-3; DNA: TGTGCCAGCAGCCCTGGGGGAATCACAGATACGCAGTATTTT; CDR3: CASSPGGITDTQYF
size: many; D: .; V: TRBV7-8; J: TRBJ2-5; DNA: TGTGCCAGCAGCTTACGGGCGGGTACTGAGACCCAGTACTTC; CDR3: CASSLRAGTETQYF
size: many; D: TRBD2; V: TRBV5-5; J: TRBJ2-2; DNA: TGTGCCAGCAGCCCCCTAGCGGGAGTTGTCGGGGAGCTGTTTTTT; CDR3: CASSPLAGVVGELFF
size: many; D: TRBD1; V: TRBV20-1; J: TRBJ1-4; DNA: TGCAGTGCTAGAGCCAACAGGGGGTCAAATGAAAAACTGTTTTTT; CDR3: CSARANRGSNEKLFF
size: .; D: .; V: TRBV28; J: TRBJ2-2; DNA: TGTGCCAGCCTATTGACCCTAGCGTTTGTGAACACCGGGGAGCTGTTTTTT; CDR3: CASLLTLAFVNTGELFF
size: many; D: TRBD2; V: TRBV12-3/TRBV12-4; J: TRBJ2-1; DNA: TGTGCCAGCAGTTTGATCCTAGCGGGAGGTTCTAATGAGCAGTTCTTC; CDR3: CASSLILAGGSNEQFF
size: many; D: .; V: TRBV4-1; J: TRBJ2-5; DNA: TGCGCCAGCAGCCAAGTAGCCCAAGAGACCCAGTACTTC; CDR3: CASSQVAQETQYF
size: .; D: .; V: TRBV6-5; J: TRBJ2-7; DNA: TGTGCCAGCAGAAAAGACTCCTGCGAGCAGTACTTC; CDR3: CASRKDSCEQYF
size: many; D: .; V: TRBV12-3/TRBV12-4; J: TRBJ1-2; DNA: TGTGCCAGCAGTCTCATTTCTGGGGGTTATGGCTACACCTTC; CDR3: CASSLISGGYGYTF
size: many; D: TRBD2; V: TRBV7-6; J: TRBJ2-1; DNA: TGTGCCAGCAGCCCAACCGGGACTAGCGGGAGTAATGAGCAGTTCTTC; CDR3: CASSPTGTSGSNEQFF
size: many; D: .; V: TRBV10-3; J: TRBJ2-1; DNA: TGTGCCATCAGTGAAGCCCAGGGTAGAAATGAGCAGTTCTTC; CDR3: CAISEAQGRNEQFF
size: once; D: TRBD2; V: TRBV20-1; J: TRBJ2-3; DNA: TGCAGTGCCTCGATCGTAGCGGGAGTAGGGGGTACGCAGTATTTT; CDR3: CSASIVAGVGGTQYF
size: many; D: TRBD2; V: TRBV20-1; J: TRBJ2-1; DNA: TGCAGTGCTCCGGGACTAGCGGCCTACAATGAGCAGTTCTTC; CDR3: CSAPGLAAYNEQFF
size: many; D: TRBD2; V: TRBV7-8; J: TRBJ2-7; DNA: TGTGCCAGCAGCCTACCCCCCCTAGCGGGAGCCTACGAGCAGTACTTC; CDR3: CASSLPPLAGAYEQYF
size: many; D: TRBD1; V: TRBV10-1; J: TRBJ2-2; DNA: TGCGCCAGCAGTGAGTGGGGGACAGGGCGAAACACCGGGGAGCTGTTTTTT; CDR3: CASSEWGTGRNTGELFF
size: .; D: TRBD2; V: TRBV9; J: TRBJ2-4; DNA: TGTGCCAGCAGCGTTGCGGGAGGGCCCGGCAAAAACATTCAGTACTTC; CDR3: CASSVAGGPGKNIQYF
size: .; D: .; V: TRBV4-1; J: TRBJ1-2; DNA: TGCGCCAGCAGCTTGCGGACGGACCCCAGGGACTATGGCTACACCTTC; CDR3: CASSLRTDPRDYGYTF